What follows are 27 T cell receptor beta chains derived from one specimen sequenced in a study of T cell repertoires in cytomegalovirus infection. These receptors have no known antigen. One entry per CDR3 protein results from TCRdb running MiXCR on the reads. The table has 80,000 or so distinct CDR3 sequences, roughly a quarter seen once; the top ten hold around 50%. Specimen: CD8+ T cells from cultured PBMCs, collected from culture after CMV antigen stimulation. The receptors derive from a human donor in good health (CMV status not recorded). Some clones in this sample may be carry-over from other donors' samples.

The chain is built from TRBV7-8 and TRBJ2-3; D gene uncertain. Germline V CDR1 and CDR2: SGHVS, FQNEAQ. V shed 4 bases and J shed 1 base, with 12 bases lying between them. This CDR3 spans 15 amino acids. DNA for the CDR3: TGTGCCAGCAGCTCCCTCGTCTCTCGCACAGATACGCAGTATTTT. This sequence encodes CASSSLVSRTDTQYF.

In nucleotides, the CDR3 is TGTGCCAGTAGTATGGGCAGGGGGCATGGCTACACCTTC. It codes for CASSMGRGHGYTF. This chain joins TRBV19 and TRBJ1-2; 8 bases align to TRBD1. There are 13 residues in the CDR3. The ends lost 3 bases at V and 6 bases at J; junction bases unmatched: 3. The germline gives CDR1 LNHDA, CDR2 SQIVND (reference sequence).

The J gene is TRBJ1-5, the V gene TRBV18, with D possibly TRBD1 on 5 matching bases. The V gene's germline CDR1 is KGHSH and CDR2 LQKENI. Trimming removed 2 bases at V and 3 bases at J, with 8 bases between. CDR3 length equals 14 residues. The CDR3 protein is CASSPWGDNQPQHF. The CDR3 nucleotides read TGTGCCAGCTCACCATGGGGCGACAATCAGCCCCAGCATTTT.

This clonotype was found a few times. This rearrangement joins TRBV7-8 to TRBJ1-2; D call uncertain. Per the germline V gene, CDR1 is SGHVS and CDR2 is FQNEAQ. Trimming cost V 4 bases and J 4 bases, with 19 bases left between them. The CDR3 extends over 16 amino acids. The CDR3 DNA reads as TGTGCCAGCAGCTACCAATCCGATGACTTGGCCTATGGCTACACCTTC. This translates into CASSYQSDDLAYGYTF.

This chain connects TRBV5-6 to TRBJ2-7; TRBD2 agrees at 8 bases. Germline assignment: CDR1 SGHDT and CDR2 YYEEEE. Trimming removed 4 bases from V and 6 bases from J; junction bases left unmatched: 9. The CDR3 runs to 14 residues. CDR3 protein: CASSPGGSGTEQYF. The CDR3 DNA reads TGTGCCAGCAGCCCCGGTGGTAGCGGGACCGAGCAGTACTTC. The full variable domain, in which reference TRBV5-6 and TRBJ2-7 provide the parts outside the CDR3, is DAGVTQSPTHLIKTRGQQVTLRCSPKSGHDTVSWYQQALGQGPQFIFQYYEEEERQRGNFPDRFSGHQFPNYSSELNVNALLLGDSALYLCASSPGGSGTEQYFGPGTRLTVT.

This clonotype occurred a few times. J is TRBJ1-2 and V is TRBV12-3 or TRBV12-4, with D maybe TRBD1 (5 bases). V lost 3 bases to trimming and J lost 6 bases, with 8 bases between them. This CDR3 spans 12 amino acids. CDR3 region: CASSFGGNGYTF. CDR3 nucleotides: TGTGCCAGCAGTTTTGGGGGGAATGGCTACACCTTC.

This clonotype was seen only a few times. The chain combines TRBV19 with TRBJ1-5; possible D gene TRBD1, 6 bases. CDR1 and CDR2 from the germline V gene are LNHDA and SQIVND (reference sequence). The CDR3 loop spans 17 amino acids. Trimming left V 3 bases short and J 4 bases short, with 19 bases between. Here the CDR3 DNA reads TGTGCCAGTAGTATCCTTGGTACAGGGCATCAGAATCAGCCCCAGCATTTT. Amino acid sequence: CASSILGTGHQNQPQHF. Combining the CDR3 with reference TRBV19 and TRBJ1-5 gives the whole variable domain DGGITQSPKYLFRKEGQNVTLSCEQNLNHDAMYWYRQDPGQGLRLIYYSQIVNDFQKGDIAEGYSVSREKKESFPLTVTSAQKNPTAFYLCASSILGTGHQNQPQHFGDGTRLSIL.

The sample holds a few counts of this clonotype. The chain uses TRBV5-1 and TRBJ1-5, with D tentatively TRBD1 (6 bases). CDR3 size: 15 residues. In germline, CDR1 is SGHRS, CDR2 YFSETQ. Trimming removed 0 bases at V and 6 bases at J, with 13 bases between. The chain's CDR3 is CASSLGSGAGQPQHF. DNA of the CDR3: TGCGCCAGCAGCTTGGGTTCGGGGGCCGGTCAGCCCCAGCATTTT.

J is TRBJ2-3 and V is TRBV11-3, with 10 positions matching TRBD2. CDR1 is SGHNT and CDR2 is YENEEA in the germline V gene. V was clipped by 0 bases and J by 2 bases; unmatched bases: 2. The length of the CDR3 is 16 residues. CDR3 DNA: TGTGCCAGCAGCTTAGAAGCGGGGGGGCCCACAGATACGCAGTATTTT. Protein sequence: CASSLEAGGPTDTQYF. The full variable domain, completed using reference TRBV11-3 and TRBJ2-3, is EAGVVQSPRYKIIEKKQPVAFWCNPISGHNTLYWYLQNLGQGPELLIRYENEEAVDDSQLPKDRFSAERLKGVDSTLKIQPAELGDSAVYLCASSLEAGGPTDTQYFGPGTRLTVL.

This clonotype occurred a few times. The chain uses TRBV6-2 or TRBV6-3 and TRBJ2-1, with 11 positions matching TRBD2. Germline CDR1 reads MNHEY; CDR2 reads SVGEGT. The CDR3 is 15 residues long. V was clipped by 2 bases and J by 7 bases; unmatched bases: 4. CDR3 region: CASSYLAGGANEQFF. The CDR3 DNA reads TGTGCCAGCAGTTACCTAGCGGGAGGCGCGAATGAGCAGTTCTTC.

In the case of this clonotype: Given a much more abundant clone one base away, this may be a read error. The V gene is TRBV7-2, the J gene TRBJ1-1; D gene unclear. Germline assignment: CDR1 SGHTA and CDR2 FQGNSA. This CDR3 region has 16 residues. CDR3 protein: CSSSLAWQPANTEAFF. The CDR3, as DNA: TGTTCCAGCAGCTTAGCCTGGCAGCCCGCAAACACTGAAGCTTTCTTT.

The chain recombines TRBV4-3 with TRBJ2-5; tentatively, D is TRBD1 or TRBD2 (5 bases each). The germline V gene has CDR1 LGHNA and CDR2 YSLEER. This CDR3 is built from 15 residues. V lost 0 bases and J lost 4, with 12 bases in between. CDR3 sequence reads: CASSQDRGFRETQYF. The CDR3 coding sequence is TGCGCCAGCAGCCAAGATCGGGGCTTCCGAGAGACCCAGTACTTC.

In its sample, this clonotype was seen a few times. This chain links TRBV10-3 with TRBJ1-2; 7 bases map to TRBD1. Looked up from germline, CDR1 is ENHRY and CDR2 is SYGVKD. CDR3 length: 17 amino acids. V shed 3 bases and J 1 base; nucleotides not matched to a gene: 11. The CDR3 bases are TGTGCCATCAGTGACCAAGCCGGGACAGAGTTTAACTATGGCTACACCTTC. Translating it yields CAISDQAGTEFNYGYTF.

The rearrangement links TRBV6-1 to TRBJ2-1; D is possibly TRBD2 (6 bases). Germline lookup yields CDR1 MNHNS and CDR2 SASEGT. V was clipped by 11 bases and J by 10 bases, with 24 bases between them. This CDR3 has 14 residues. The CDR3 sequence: CAAARWGVSGEQFF. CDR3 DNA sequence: TGTGCCGCCGCTCGTTGGGGGGTGAGTGGAGAGCAGTTCTTC.

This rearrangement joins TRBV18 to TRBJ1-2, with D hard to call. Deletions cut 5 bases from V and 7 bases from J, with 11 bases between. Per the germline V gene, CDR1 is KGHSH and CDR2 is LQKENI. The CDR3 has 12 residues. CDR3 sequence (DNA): TGTGCCAGCTCAGAGGTAATAGGTGGCTACACCTTC. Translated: CASSEVIGGYTF.

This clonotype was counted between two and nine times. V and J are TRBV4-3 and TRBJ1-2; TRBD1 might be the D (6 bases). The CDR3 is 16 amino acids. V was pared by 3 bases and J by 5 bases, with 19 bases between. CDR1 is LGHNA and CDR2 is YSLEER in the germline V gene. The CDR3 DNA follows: TGCGCCAGCAGCCAGGCTCTTAGACAGGATTTATATGGCTACACCTTC. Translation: CASSQALRQDLYGYTF.

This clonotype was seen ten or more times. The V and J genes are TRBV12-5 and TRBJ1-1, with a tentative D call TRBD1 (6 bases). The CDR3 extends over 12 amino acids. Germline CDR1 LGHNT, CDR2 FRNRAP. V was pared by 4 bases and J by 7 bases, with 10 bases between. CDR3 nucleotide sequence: TGTGCTAGTGGTTCCTACAGGGATGAAGCTTTCTTT. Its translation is CASGSYRDEAFF.

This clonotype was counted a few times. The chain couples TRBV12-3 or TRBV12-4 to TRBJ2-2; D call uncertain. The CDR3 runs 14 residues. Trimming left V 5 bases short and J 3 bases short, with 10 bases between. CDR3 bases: TGTGCCAGCAGTGGCGGCAGTTACACCGGGGAGCTGTTTTTT. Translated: CASSGGSYTGELFF.

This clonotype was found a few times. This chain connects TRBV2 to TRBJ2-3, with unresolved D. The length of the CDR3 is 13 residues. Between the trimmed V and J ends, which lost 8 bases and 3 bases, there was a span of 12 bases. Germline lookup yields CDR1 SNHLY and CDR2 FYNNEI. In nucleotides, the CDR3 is TGTGCCAGCCCAAGCCTCGTTACAGATACGCAGTATTTT. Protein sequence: CASPSLVTDTQYF.

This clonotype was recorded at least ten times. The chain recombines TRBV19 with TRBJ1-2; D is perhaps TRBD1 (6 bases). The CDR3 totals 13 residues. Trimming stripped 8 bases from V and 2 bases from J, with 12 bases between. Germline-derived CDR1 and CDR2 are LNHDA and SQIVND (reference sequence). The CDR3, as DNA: TGTGCCAGTGAACAGGGTTCCAACTATGGCTACACCTTC. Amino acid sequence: CASEQGSNYGYTF.

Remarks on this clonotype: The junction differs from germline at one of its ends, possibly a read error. CDR3 coding DNA: TGTGCCAGCAGCTTCGGACTGAATGAAAAACTGGTTTTT. It encodes CASSFGLNEKLVF. The rearrangement joins TRBV7-6 to TRBJ1-4; D is uncertain. Germline-derived CDR1 and CDR2 are SGHVS and FNYEAQ. The CDR3 is made up of 13 amino acids. Using reference TRBV7-6 and TRBJ1-4 for the parts outside the CDR3, the full variable domain is GAGVSQSPRYKVTKRGQDVALRCDPISGHVSLYWYRQALGQGPEFLTYFNYEAQQDKSGLPNDRFSAERPEGSISTLTIQRTEQRDSAMYRCASSFGLNEKLVFGSGTQLSVL.

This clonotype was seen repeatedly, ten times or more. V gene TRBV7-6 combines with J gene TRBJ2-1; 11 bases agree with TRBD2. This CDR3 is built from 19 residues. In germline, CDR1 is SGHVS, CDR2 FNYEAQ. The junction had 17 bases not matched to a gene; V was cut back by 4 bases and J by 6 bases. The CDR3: CASSSLLAGETTISNEQFF. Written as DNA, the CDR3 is TGTGCCAGCAGCTCCCTACTAGCGGGGGAGACAACTATTTCCAATGAGCAGTTCTTC.

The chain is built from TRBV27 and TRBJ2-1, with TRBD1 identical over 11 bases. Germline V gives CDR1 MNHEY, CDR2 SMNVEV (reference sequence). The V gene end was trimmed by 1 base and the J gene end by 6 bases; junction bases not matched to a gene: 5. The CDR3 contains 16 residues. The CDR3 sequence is CASSLFRDRGFNEQFF. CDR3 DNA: TGTGCCAGCAGTTTATTCCGGGACAGGGGGTTCAATGAGCAGTTCTTC.

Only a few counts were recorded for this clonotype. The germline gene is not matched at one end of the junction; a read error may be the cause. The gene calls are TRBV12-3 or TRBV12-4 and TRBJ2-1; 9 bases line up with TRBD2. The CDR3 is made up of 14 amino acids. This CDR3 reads CASSIAGAGDEQFF. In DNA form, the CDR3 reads TGTGCCAGCAGTATAGCGGGAGCGGGCGATGAGCAGTTCTTC.

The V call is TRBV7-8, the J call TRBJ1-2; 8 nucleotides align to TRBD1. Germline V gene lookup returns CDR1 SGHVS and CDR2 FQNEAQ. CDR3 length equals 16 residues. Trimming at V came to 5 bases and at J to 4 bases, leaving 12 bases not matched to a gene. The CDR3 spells CASSPDRGLTIYGYTF. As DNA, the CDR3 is TGTGCCAGCAGCCCCGACAGGGGCCTGACGATCTATGGCTACACCTTC. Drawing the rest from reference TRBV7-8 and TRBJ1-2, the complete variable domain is GAGVSQSPRYKVAKRGQDVALRCDPISGHVSLFWYQQALGQGPEFLTYFQNEAQLDKSGLPSDRFFAERPEGSVSTLKIQRTQQEDSAVYLCASSPDRGLTIYGYTFGSGTRLTVV.

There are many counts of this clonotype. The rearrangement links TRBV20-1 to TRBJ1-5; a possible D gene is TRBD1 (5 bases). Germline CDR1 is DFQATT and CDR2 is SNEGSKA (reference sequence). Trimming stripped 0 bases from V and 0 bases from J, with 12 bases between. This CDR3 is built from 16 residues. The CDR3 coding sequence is TGCAGTGCTAGAGATGGGGGGTCGCATAGCAATCAGCCCCAGCATTTT. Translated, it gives CSARDGGSHSNQPQHF.

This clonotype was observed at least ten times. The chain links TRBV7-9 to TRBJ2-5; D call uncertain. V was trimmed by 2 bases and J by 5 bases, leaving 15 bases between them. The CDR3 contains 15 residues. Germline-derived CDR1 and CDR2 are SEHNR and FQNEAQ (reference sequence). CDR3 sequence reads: CASSLMVADTETQYF. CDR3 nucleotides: TGTGCCAGCAGCTTAATGGTAGCCGATACTGAGACCCAGTACTTC. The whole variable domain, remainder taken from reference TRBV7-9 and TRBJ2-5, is DTGVSQNPRHKITKRGQNVTFRCDPISEHNRLYWYRQTLGQGPEFLTYFQNEAQLEKSRLLSDRFSAERPKGSFSTLEIQRTEQGDSAMYLCASSLMVADTETQYFGPGTRLLVL.